Below are 7 T cell receptor beta chains sequenced from a single sample in a study of shared clonotypes between healthy human individuals. The assay was immunoSEQ multiplex PCR, and TCRdb's table has in-frame clones only and misses some. The table lists 2 million to 2.5 million clones, approximately 93% of them singletons. Sequences were obtained from naive CD4+ T cells from PBMCs. The sample's subset: CD45RA+ positively selected. The receptor set was obtained from a man younger than 35 in good health. Some clones in this sample may be carry-over from other donors' samples.

This chain links TRBV27 with TRBJ1-5; a possible D gene is TRBD1 (6 bases). The CDR3 is 15 amino acids. Between the trimmed V and J ends, which lost 6 bases and 2 bases, there was a span of 14 bases. Per germline, CDR1 MNHEY and CDR2 SMNVEV (reference sequence). The CDR3 spells CASSPLSGGNQPQHF. The CDR3 bases are TGTGCCAGCAGCCCCTTGTCAGGGGGCAATCAGCCCCAGCATTTT.

As DNA, the CDR3 is TGTGCCAGCAGTTTCAAACCGGGACAGAACTACGAGCAGTACTTC. Translation: CASSFKPGQNYEQYF. The V gene is TRBV27, the J gene TRBJ2-7; 7 bases line up with TRBD1. CDR3 length: 15 amino acids. Germline values: CDR1 MNHEY, CDR2 SMNVEV (reference sequence). Trimming removed 3 bases from V and 3 bases from J; junction bases left unmatched: 8.

Only one count was recorded for this clone. The CDR3 nucleotides read TGTGCCAGCAGTTTATCGGGCTTTGGGTACACCGGGGAGCTGTTTTTT. It codes for CASSLSGFGYTGELFF. The chain uses TRBV27 and TRBJ2-2; D is unresolved. V lost 0 bases, J lost 3 bases, and 11 bases lay in between. This CDR3 has 16 amino acids. Germline CDR1 reads MNHEY; CDR2 reads SMNVEV (reference sequence).

The V and J genes are TRBV7-2 and TRBJ2-1, with 10 bases lining up with TRBD2. This CDR3 spans 16 amino acids. Germline trimming cut 2 bases from V and 8 bases from J; bases unmatched to any gene: 9. Germline V gene data show CDR1 as SGHTA and CDR2 as FQGNSA. The CDR3 protein is CASSLQRLAGEYEQFF. DNA of the CDR3: TGTGCCAGCAGCTTACAGAGGCTAGCGGGAGAGTATGAGCAGTTCTTC.

In regard to this clone: The sample holds other DNA sequences that translate to the same CDR3. The chain is built from TRBV5-1 and TRBJ2-2, with D tentatively TRBD1 (5 bases). The CDR3 is 15 residues long. V was trimmed by 0 bases and J by 2 bases, leaving 8 bases between them. CDR1 is SGHRS and CDR2 is YFSETQ in the germline V gene. The CDR3 is CASSLDRRNTGELFF. CDR3 nucleotides: TGCGCCAGCAGCTTGGACAGGAGAAACACCGGGGAGCTGTTTTTT.

Comment on this clone: Other DNA sequences from this sample encode an identical CDR3 as well. CDR3 amino acids: CSAITDTQYF. The CDR3 nucleotides read TGCAGTGCCATCACAGATACGCAGTATTTT. The chain is built from TRBV20-1 and TRBJ2-3; D remains ambiguous. The CDR3 loop spans 10 amino acids. CDR1 is DFQATT, CDR2 SNEGSKA, per germline (reference sequence). Trimming pared 6 bases from V and 2 bases from J, leaving 3 bases between.

V is TRBV9 and J is TRBJ2-5; the match to TRBD2 covers 10 bases. The CDR3 is 15 amino acids. V lost 0 bases and J lost 5; bases outside the gene matches: 4. Germline V gene lookup returns CDR1 SGDLS and CDR2 YYNGEE. DNA for the CDR3: TGTGCCAGCAGCGTAGTAGGACTAGCGGCGGAGACCCAGTACTTC. Amino acid sequence: CASSVVGLAAETQYF.